These 32 T cell receptor beta chains were all obtained from the same sample, sequenced in a study of T cell clonality in common variable immunodeficiency. Clones were read by immunoSEQ multiplex PCR, and TCRdb kept only the in-frame ones, dropping some. This sample has 51,000 or so clones, each found more than once. The sequenced sample was peripheral blood mononuclear cells. Every receptor here comes from a person between 18 and 75 years old in good health.

This clone has at least ten counts. The read stops 3 residues short of the end of the CDR3; the missing end is completed from the germline J gene. The gene calls are TRBV20-1 and TRBJ1-6, with a weak D call TRBD1 (6 bases). V was trimmed by 5 bases and J by 10 bases, leaving 18 bases between them. CDR3 length: 14 amino acids. Per the germline V gene, CDR1 is DFQATT and CDR2 is SNEGSKA (reference sequence). The CDR3 bases that were read are TGCAGTGCTGAATCACAGGGAACTAAGTCACCC. This translates into CSAESQGTKSP. The whole CDR3 protein reads CSAESQGTKSPLHF.

This clone was observed a few times. CDR3 protein: CSAVGTPGEQYF. CDR3 bases read: TGCAGCGCCGTGGGGACACCAGGCGAG. The rearrangement uses TRBV29-1 and TRBJ2-7, with TRBD1 as a possible D gene (6 bases). Read coverage stops 3 residues before the CDR3 terminus; the germline J gene supplies the remainder. V gave up 7 bases and J gave up 6 bases, with 16 bases separating them. This CDR3 region has 12 residues. CDR1 and CDR2 from the germline V gene are SQVTM and ANQGSEA.

This clone came up many times. The read is 3 residues too short to cover the CDR3 end, so that end is filled in from the germline J gene. The chain couples TRBV5-5 to TRBJ1-2; D possibly corresponds to TRBD1 (5 bases). The CDR3 is made up of 14 amino acids. Looked up from germline, CDR1 is SGHKS and CDR2 is YYEKEE (reference sequence). Trimming took off 5 bases at V and 2 bases at J, with 13 bases between the two ends. The CDR3 bases that were read are TGTGCCAGCAGAACGGCAGGGAGCAACTATGGC. This encodes CASRTAGSNYG. The full-length CDR3 reads as CASRTAGSNYGYTF.

This clone has only a few counts. The CDR3 end lies 3 residues beyond the end of the read and is filled in from the germline J gene. This chain links TRBV18 with TRBJ2-5; 7 nucleotides align to TRBD1. V lost 3 bases to trimming and J lost 3 bases; unmatched junction nucleotides: 4. Per the germline V gene, CDR1 is KGHSH and CDR2 is LQKENI. The CDR3 contains 14 residues. The CDR3 is CASSPLDREETQYF. The DNA read from the CDR3 is TGTGCCAGCTCACCCCTCGACAGGGAAGAGACC.

Concerning this clone: With the read ending 3 residues before the CDR3 end, the germline J gene is used to fill in that end. The rearrangement links TRBV5-1 to TRBJ1-1, with D maybe TRBD1 (6 bases). Germline V gene data show CDR1 as SGHRS and CDR2 as YFSETQ. The germline V and J ends were trimmed by 0 bases and 6 bases, with 12 bases remaining between them. The CDR3 is 14 amino acids. The CDR3 sequence is CASSLEGQGSEAFF. CDR3 DNA (partial): TGCGCCAGCAGCTTGGAAGGGCAGGGGTCTGAA.

This clone has at least ten counts. The CDR3 end falls 3 residues outside the read, so it is completed with the germline J gene. Other DNA sequences in this sample translate to the same CDR3. The chain combines TRBV20-1 with TRBJ2-7, with 9 bases that match TRBD1. This CDR3 region has 14 residues. The V gene's germline CDR1 is DFQATT and CDR2 SNEGSKA (reference sequence). After removal of 4 bases from V and 0 bases from J, the junction contained 4 bases not matched to a gene. CDR3 residues: CSANPGQGSYEQYF. The CDR3 DNA, read in part, is TGCAGTGCTAACCCGGGACAGGGCTCCTACGAG.

This clone was detected ten times or more. The read gets to within 3 residues of the CDR3 end, and the germline J gene fills in the rest. The J gene is TRBJ2-2, the V gene TRBV30; no reliable D call. Germline V gives CDR1 GTSNPN, CDR2 SVGIG (reference sequence). V dropped 1 base and J dropped 4 bases, with 13 bases sitting between them. The CDR3 runs 15 residues. The CDR3 bases that were read are TGTGCCTGGAGTGACTGGGCCGCCGGCACCGGGGAG. Translating gives CAWSDWAAGTGE. The complete CDR3 protein is CAWSDWAAGTGELFF. The full variable domain, completed using reference TRBV30 and TRBJ2-2, is SQTIHQWPATLVQPVGSPLSLECTVEGTSNPNLYWYRQAAGRGLQLLFYSVGIGQISSEVPQNLSASRPQDRQFILSSKKLLLSDSGFYLCAWSDWAAGTGELFFGEGSRLTVL.

This clone came up many times. The CDR3 goes on 3 residues after the read ends, and that part is filled in from the germline J gene. This chain joins TRBV20-1 and TRBJ2-4, with TRBD2 matching over 11 bases. The CDR3 has 17 residues. The germline V gene encodes CDR1 DFQATT and CDR2 SNEGSKA (reference sequence). Trimming took 1 base from V and 5 from J; bases not matched to a gene: 10. This CDR3 is CSARVTSGANPENIQYF. CDR3 DNA (partial): TGCAGTGCTAGAGTGACTAGCGGGGCTAACCCGGAAAACATT.

This clone came up many times. The read comes to an end 3 residues before the CDR3 does, leaving the germline J gene to fill in the end. The V and J genes are TRBV7-8 and TRBJ1-5; weak D call: TRBD1 (5 bases). V lost 1 base, J lost 2 bases, and 9 bases lay in between. CDR1 SGHVS and CDR2 FQNEAQ come from the germline V gene. The CDR3 is 15 amino acids. CDR3: CASSLVGRGNQPQHF. The sequenced part of the CDR3 DNA is TGTGCCAGCAGCTTAGTCGGCAGGGGCAATCAGCCC.

This clone was counted many times. The read comes to an end 3 residues before the CDR3 does, leaving the germline J gene to fill in the end. The chain joins TRBV18 to TRBJ2-7; 10 bases are shared with TRBD2. From germline, CDR1 is KGHSH and CDR2 LQKENI. The CDR3 runs to 15 residues. V lost 1 base, J lost 2 bases, and 2 bases stayed unmatched. The DNA read from the CDR3 is TGTGCCAGCTCACCACAAGCGGGGGGGACCTACGAG. This codes for CASSPQAGGTYE. The complete CDR3 reads CASSPQAGGTYEQYF.

At least ten counts were recorded for this clone. The read terminates 3 residues ahead of where the CDR3 ends, so the germline J gene completes it. The chain combines TRBV20-1 with TRBJ1-4; unclear D gene. V lost 3 bases to trimming and J lost 10 bases, with 15 bases between them. The germline V gene encodes CDR1 DFQATT and CDR2 SNEGSKA (reference sequence). The CDR3 totals 13 residues. CDR3 bases read: TGCAGTGCTAGCCAGCCCGACCGCGGAAAA. Amino acids: CSASQPDRGK. The complete CDR3 protein is CSASQPDRGKLFF.

Ten or more counts support this clone. Sequencing ends 3 residues short of the CDR3 end; the germline J gene provides the rest. The chain employs TRBV5-1 and TRBJ2-7; 11 nucleotides agree with TRBD1. J gave up 1 base and V 4 bases, and 7 bases lay outside the gene matches. This CDR3 has 16 amino acids. From germline, CDR1 is SGHRS and CDR2 YFSETQ. The part of the CDR3 DNA that was read is TGCGCCAGCAGCGTAGGACAGGGGGCGGGATCCTACGAG. Its translation is CASSVGQGAGSYE. The entire CDR3 protein reads CASSVGQGAGSYEQYF.

Note on this clone: The read comes to an end 3 residues before the CDR3 does, leaving the germline J gene to fill in the end. J is TRBJ1-5 and V is TRBV7-2; 7 positions agree with TRBD1. CDR1 is SGHTA and CDR2 is FQGNSA in the germline V gene. The J segment lost 5 bases and the V segment lost 4 bases, leaving 8 bases of the junction unmatched. CDR3 size: 15 residues. This CDR3 reads CASSWGQQVYQPQHF. Incomplete CDR3 DNA: TGTGCCAGCAGCTGGGGACAGCAGGTATATCAGCCC. Full variable domain (remainder filled in from reference TRBV7-2 and TRBJ1-5): GAGVSQSPSNKVTEKGKDVELRCDPISGHTALYWYRQSLGQGLEFLIYFQGNSAPDKSGLPSDRFSAERTGGSVSTLTIQRTQQEDSAVYLCASSWGQQVYQPQHFGDGTRLSIL.

This clone has only a few counts. The read ends 3 residues early relative to the CDR3; the germline J gene fills the gap. This chain links TRBV7-8 with TRBJ2-7; 11 bases are a match to TRBD2. The CDR3 spans 14 residues. J gave up 4 bases and V 5 bases, and 4 bases lay outside the gene matches. CDR1 SGHVS and CDR2 FQNEAQ come from the germline V gene. The CDR3 sequence: CASSPTSGSYEQYF. The covered CDR3 bases are TGTGCCAGCAGCCCTACTAGCGGGAGTTACGAG.

This clone was counted a few times. The CDR3 spells CASSPERVLSGNTIYF. The CDR3 bases that were read are TGTGCCAGCTCACCAGAGAGGGTCCTCTCTGGAAACACC. The rearrangement uses TRBV18 and TRBJ1-3; D gene uncertain. Sequencing ends 3 residues short of the CDR3 end; the germline J gene provides the rest. The CDR3 is made up of 16 amino acids. CDR1 and CDR2 (germline): KGHSH, LQKENI. Trimming shortened V by 2 bases and J by 0 bases, and 11 bases separated the two germline ends.

This clone has at least ten counts. Sequencing ends 3 residues short of the CDR3 end; the germline J gene provides the rest. This chain links TRBV7-9 with TRBJ1-4; D not certain. CDR1 SEHNR and CDR2 FQNEAQ come from the germline V gene (reference sequence). Trimming stripped 5 bases from V and 8 bases from J, with 15 bases between. The CDR3 is 14 residues long. The sequenced part of the CDR3 DNA is TGTGCCAGCAGCCCCCCCGTAGGCGGGGAAAAA. Its protein is CASSPPVGGEK. The entire CDR3 reads CASSPPVGGEKLFF.

This clone was found many times. The CDR3 end falls 3 residues outside the read, so it is completed with the germline J gene. V and J are TRBV2 and TRBJ2-5; 8 bases line up with TRBD2. The ends lost 8 bases at V and 7 bases at J; junction bases unmatched: 15. The CDR3 runs to 15 residues. From germline, CDR1 is SNHLY and CDR2 FYNNEI. The CDR3 loop is CASRGGTRGGLTQYF. The covered CDR3 bases are TGTGCCAGCCGGGGGGGGACCCGAGGGGGATTGACC.

This clone was seen many times. The CDR3 bases that were read are TGTGCCAGCAGTGAAACCCCGCGAAATCAGCCC. It codes for CASSETPRNQP. The complete CDR3 sequence is CASSETPRNQPQHF. V and J are TRBV6-1 and TRBJ1-5, with D unclear. The read is 3 residues too short to cover the CDR3 end, so that end is filled in from the germline J gene. Germline-derived CDR1 and CDR2 are MNHNS and SASEGT. CDR3 size: 14 residues. The germline V and J ends were trimmed by 2 bases and 4 bases, with 9 bases remaining between them.

About this clone: The CDR3 end falls 3 residues outside the read, so it is completed with the germline J gene. The chain employs TRBV5-1 and TRBJ2-7; 8 bases map to TRBD2. The germline CDR1 and CDR2 sequences are SGHRS and YFSETQ. CDR3 size: 14 residues. Trimming removed 4 bases from V and 3 bases from J; junction bases left unmatched: 6. This CDR3 is CASSKSGGSYEQYF. Partial CDR3 DNA: TGCGCCAGCAGCAAGTCGGGGGGGAGCTACGAG. The full variable domain, in which reference TRBV5-1 and TRBJ2-7 provide the parts outside the CDR3, is KAGVTQTPRYLIKTRGQQVTLSCSPISGHRSVSWYQQTPGQGLQFLFEYFSETQRNKGNFPGRFSGRQFSNSRSEMNVSTLELGDSALYLCASSKSGGSYEQYFGPGTRLTVT.

This clone was seen repeatedly, ten times or more. The read is 3 residues too short to cover the CDR3 end, so that end is filled in from the germline J gene. The chain has TRBV2 and TRBJ2-1; D possibly corresponds to TRBD1 (7 bases). The CDR3 contains 14 residues. With 7 bases removed from V and 6 bases from J, the gap between germline ends came to 16 bases. In germline, CDR1 is SNHLY, CDR2 FYNNEI. The part of the CDR3 DNA that was read is TGTGCCAGCAAGAGGCAGGGGGGTTTCAATGAG. Translation: CASKRQGGFNE. The whole CDR3 protein reads CASKRQGGFNEQFF.

The sequenced CDR3 bases are TGTGCCAGTAGTAGGCTAGCGGGAGACTACGAG. Translated, it gives CASSRLAGDYE. The whole CDR3 sequence reads CASSRLAGDYEQYF. This sequence joins TRBV19 and TRBJ2-7, with TRBD2 identical over 10 bases. The observed sequence ends 3 residues before the CDR3 terminus, with the missing tail filled in from the germline J gene. CDR3 size: 14 residues. Unmatched junction bases numbered 3, after V lost 4 bases and J lost 3 bases. Germline V gives CDR1 LNHDA, CDR2 SQIVND (reference sequence).

The table lists this clone with many counts. The CDR3 is cut off 3 residues early in the read; its end comes from the germline J gene. This chain links TRBV2 with TRBJ2-2, with 7 bases identical to TRBD1. Looked up from germline, CDR1 is SNHLY and CDR2 is FYNNEI. V gave up 6 bases and J gave up 4 bases; unmatched junction bases: 11. The length of the CDR3 is 16 residues. The sequenced part of the CDR3 DNA is TGTGCCAGCAGGCCTCCCCGGACAGGCATCACCGGGGAG. It is translated as CASRPPRTGITGE. The complete CDR3 protein is CASRPPRTGITGELFF.

There are many counts of this clone. The missing CDR3 end, 3 residues past where the read stops, is filled in from the germline J gene. This chain links TRBV12-3 or TRBV12-4 with TRBJ2-5; D is perhaps TRBD1 (5 bases). The CDR3 covers 14 residues. The V gene lost 5 bases and the J gene lost 4 bases, with 14 bases spanning the gap. The sequenced part of the CDR3 DNA is TGTGCCAGCAGTGGGCCAGGGCCGGGAGAGACC. The encoded protein is CASSGPGPGET. The complete CDR3 reads CASSGPGPGETQYF.

This clone came up many times. The read ends 3 residues before the CDR3 terminus; that terminus is restored from the germline J gene. The chain couples TRBV12-3 or TRBV12-4 to TRBJ2-1, with a weak D call TRBD2 (7 bases). This CDR3 has 15 residues. V was shortened by 2 bases and J by 7 bases, with 15 bases between the two germline ends. CDR3 in amino acids: CASSLRTGRDNEQFF. The part of the CDR3 DNA that was read is TGTGCCAGCAGTTTAAGAACAGGGAGGGATAATGAG.

There are many counts of this clone. The read falls 3 residues short of the CDR3 end, and the missing part is taken from the germline J gene. The chain recombines TRBV30 with TRBJ2-5, with D unclear. CDR1 and CDR2 from the germline V gene are GTSNPN and SVGIG (reference sequence). This CDR3 spans 11 amino acids. The V end was cut by 0 bases, the J end by 5 bases, with 4 bases between. The sequenced part of the CDR3 DNA is TGTGCCTGGAGTGTACGGGAGACC. It specifies CAWSVRET. The whole CDR3 protein reads CAWSVRETQYF.

This clone has more than one count but fewer than ten. The read terminates 3 residues before the CDR3 end, so the remaining end is supplied by the germline J gene. V is TRBV7-9 and J is TRBJ1-1; 7 nucleotides line up with TRBD1. V lost 4 bases to trimming and J lost 3 bases; unmatched junction nucleotides: 5. Germline V lookup: CDR1 SEHNR, CDR2 FQNEAQ (reference sequence). The length of the CDR3 is 14 residues. CDR3 protein: CASSSRDSYTEAFF. Incomplete CDR3 DNA: TGTGCCAGCAGCTCCCGGGACAGCTACACTGAA.

This clone was observed a handful of times. The read stops 3 residues short of the end of the CDR3; the missing end is completed from the germline J gene. The chain joins TRBV11-2 to TRBJ1-6, with TRBD1 identical over 9 bases. Trimming took 4 bases from V and 10 from J; bases not matched to a gene: 5. Germline CDR1 SGHAT, CDR2 FQNNGV. CDR3 length equals 14 residues. CDR3 loop: CASSSTGGSSPLHF. The sequenced CDR3 bases are TGTGCCAGCAGCTCGACAGGGGGTTCGTCACCC.

This clone was found a few times. The read stops 3 residues short of the end of the CDR3; the missing end is completed from the germline J gene. J is TRBJ1-1 and V is TRBV11-1, with D hard to call. Germline V gene lookup returns CDR1 SGHAT and CDR2 FQDESV (reference sequence). This CDR3 has 14 amino acids. Trimming cost V 1 base and J 5 bases, with 11 bases left between them. Incomplete CDR3 DNA: TGTGCCAGCAGCTTAGTTATAATCGGGACTGAA. Its protein is CASSLVIIGTE. The entire CDR3 reads CASSLVIIGTEAFF.

This clone was counted many times. The CDR3 goes on 3 residues after the read ends, and that part is filled in from the germline J gene. The gene calls are TRBV6-1 and TRBJ2-1; the D is unclear. The CDR3 runs to 16 residues. Trimming took off 2 bases at V and 0 bases at J, with 11 bases between the two ends. Germline V CDR1 and CDR2: MNHNS, SASEGT. The CDR3 bases that were read are TGTGCCAGCAGTGAATATCGCGGTAGCTCCTACAATGAG. Protein product: CASSEYRGSSYNE. The entire CDR3 protein reads CASSEYRGSSYNEQFF.

This clone was picked up a small number of times. The read finishes 3 residues shy of the CDR3 end, and the germline J gene is used to complete it. The chain combines TRBV7-9 with TRBJ2-1, with D perhaps given as TRBD1 or TRBD2 (6 bases each). Germline CDR1 SEHNR, CDR2 FQNEAQ (reference sequence). V was shortened by 5 bases and J by 9 bases, with 20 bases between the two germline ends. This CDR3 is built from 15 residues. The CDR3 bases that were read are TGTGCCAGCAGCCCCGCTAGGAGGGTGGACAGTGAG. It translates to CASSPARRVDSE. The full CDR3 sequence reads CASSPARRVDSEQFF.

This clone was counted many times. The CDR3 protein is CASAGDGYTF. Partial CDR3 DNA: TGTGCCAGCGCAGGGGATGGC. V usage is TRBV2 and J usage is TRBJ1-2, with D tentatively TRBD1 (6 bases). The read ends 3 residues shy of where the CDR3 ends; the end is completed using the germline J gene. The CDR3 is made up of 10 amino acids. The germline gives CDR1 SNHLY, CDR2 FYNNEI. The germline V and J ends were trimmed by 8 bases and 6 bases, with 7 bases remaining between them. Full variable domain (remainder filled in from reference TRBV2 and TRBJ1-2): EPEVTQTPSHQVTQMGQEVILRCVPISNHLYFYWYRQILGQKVEFLVSFYNNEISEKSEIFDDQFSVERPDGSNFTLKIRSTKLEDSAMYFCASAGDGYTFGSGTRLTVV.

This clone was seen ten or more times. With the read ending 3 residues before the CDR3 end, the germline J gene is used to fill in that end. The chain recombines TRBV28 with TRBJ2-5; D unclear. Germline CDR1 MDHEN, CDR2 SYDVKM. The CDR3 length is 16 residues. V was trimmed by 7 bases and J by 2 bases, leaving 20 bases between them. The covered CDR3 bases are TGTGCCAGCAATAGCCGAGGATTTCGATATCAAGAGACC. Encoded protein: CASNSRGFRYQET. The full-length CDR3 reads as CASNSRGFRYQETQYF.